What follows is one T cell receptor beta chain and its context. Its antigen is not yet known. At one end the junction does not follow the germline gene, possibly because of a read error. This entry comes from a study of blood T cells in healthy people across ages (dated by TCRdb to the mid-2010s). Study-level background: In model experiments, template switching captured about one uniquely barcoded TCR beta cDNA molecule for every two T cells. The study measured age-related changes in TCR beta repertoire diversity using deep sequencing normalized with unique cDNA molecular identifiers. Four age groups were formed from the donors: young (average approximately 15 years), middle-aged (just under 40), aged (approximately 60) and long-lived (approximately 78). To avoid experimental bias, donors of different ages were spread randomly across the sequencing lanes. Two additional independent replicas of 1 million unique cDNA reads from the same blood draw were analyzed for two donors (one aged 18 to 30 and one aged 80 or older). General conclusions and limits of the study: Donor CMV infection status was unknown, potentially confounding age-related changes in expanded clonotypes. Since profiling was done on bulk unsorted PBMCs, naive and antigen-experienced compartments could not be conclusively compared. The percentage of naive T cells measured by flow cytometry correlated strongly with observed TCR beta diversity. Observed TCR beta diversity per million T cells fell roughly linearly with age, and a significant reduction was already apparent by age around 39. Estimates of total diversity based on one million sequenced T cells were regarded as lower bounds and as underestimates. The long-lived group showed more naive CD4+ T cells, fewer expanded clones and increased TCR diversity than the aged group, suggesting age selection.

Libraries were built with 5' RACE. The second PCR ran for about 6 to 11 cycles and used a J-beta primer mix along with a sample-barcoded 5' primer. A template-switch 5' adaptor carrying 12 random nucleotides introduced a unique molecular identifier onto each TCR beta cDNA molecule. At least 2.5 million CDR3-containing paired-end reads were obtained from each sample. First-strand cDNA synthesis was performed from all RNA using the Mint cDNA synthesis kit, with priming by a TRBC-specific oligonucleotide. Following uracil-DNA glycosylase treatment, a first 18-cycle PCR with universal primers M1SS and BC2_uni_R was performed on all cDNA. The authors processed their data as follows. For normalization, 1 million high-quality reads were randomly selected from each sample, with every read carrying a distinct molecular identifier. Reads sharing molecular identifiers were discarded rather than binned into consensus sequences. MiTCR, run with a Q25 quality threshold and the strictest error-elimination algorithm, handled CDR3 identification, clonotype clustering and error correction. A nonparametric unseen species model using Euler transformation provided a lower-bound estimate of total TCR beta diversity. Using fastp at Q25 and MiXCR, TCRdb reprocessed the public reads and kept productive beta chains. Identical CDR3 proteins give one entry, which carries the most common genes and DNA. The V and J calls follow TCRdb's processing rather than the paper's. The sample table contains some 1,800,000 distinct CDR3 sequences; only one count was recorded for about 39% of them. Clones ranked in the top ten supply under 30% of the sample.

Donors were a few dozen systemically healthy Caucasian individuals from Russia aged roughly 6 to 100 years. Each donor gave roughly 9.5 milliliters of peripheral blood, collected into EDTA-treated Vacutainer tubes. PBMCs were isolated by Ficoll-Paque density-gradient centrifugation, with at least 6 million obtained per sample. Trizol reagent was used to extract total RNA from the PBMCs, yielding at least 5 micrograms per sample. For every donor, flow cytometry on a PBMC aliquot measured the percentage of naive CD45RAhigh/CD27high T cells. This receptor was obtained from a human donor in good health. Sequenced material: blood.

The CDR3 in this case is CAGSLASEVRYGYTF. The nucleotide sequence reads as follows: TGTGCCGGCAGCTTGGCCTCTGAAGTTAGGTATGGCTACACCTTC. The V and J segments used are TRBV5-5 and TRBJ1-2; the D gene assignment is ambiguous. The CDR3 runs 15 amino acids, cysteine and phenylalanine included. Only the CDR3 portion is preserved as DNA: 45 bases, with reading frame beginning at the first base. As encoded in the germline V gene (reference sequence), CDR1 is SGHKS while CDR2 is YYEKEE.